This T cell receptor (beta chain) stems from a study of T-cell reconstitution after alpha-beta-depleted transplantation in children. This clonotype has only a few counts. Unique molecular identifiers featured in how the TCRbeta library was prepared. TCRdb re-called the PCR reads with MiXCR, one entry per CDR3 protein. The repertoire holds 15,000 to 20,000 distinct CDR3 sequences, with around 11% as singletons. This CDR3 is 14 amino acids long. V was clipped by 0 bases and J by 6 bases, with 9 bases between them. Germline assignment: CDR1 SGHNT and CDR2 YYREEE (reference sequence). This clonotype was obtained from a boy under two years old who had a stem cell transplant for Wiskott-Aldrich syndrome, so the T cells may come from the graft donor. This specimen was PBMCs, mostly from graft donor cells, taken 180 days after TCRalphabeta/CD19-depleted stem cell transplant. The V and J genes are TRBV5-4 and TRBJ2-2; weak D call: TRBD2 (7 bases). The CDR3 region has the DNA TGTGCCAGCAGCTTGGGGGGGGGCGCCGGGGAGCTGTTTTTT. This sequence encodes CASSLGGGAGELFF.